The rows below give T cell receptor beta chains drawn from one sample of a study of patients and donors after allogeneic stem cell transplantation. TCRdb ran MiXCR on the RT-PCR reads and lists one entry per CDR3 protein. The sample yields about 150,000 distinct CDR3 sequences, about 40% seen once. The sequenced material came from blood, either unsorted or a sorted T cell fraction (not recorded which). The receptors stem from a human donor who was either an allogeneic HSCT recipient or a stem cell or donor lymphocyte infusion donor (not recorded which). It is not recorded whose cells these are; they may come from a transplant donor. Both conserved end residues are part of each CDR3. D genes are given only for firm matches. Some rows have no size entry. The others give once, few or many, or a class for an expanded clone.

d_gene	abundance	v_gene	j_gene	CDR3aa	CDR3nt
NA	NA	TRBV12-3/TRBV12-4	TRBJ2-1	CASSLGGPDYNEQFF	TGTGCCAGCAGTTTAGGCGGGCCTGACTACAATGAGCAGTTCTTC
TRBD1	few	TRBV20-1	TRBJ1-2	CSARGQGSFTNYGYTF	TGCAGTGCTAGGGGACAGGGTAGCTTTACTAACTATGGCTACACCTTC
NA	NA	TRBV9	TRBJ2-3	CASSAEELAYTQYF	TGTGCCAGCAGCGCCGAGGAACTAGCCTATACGCAGTATTTT
NA	NA	TRBV27	TRBJ1-6	CASLPSPYNSPLHF	TGTGCCAGCCTCCCGTCCCCCTATAATTCACCCCTCCACTTT
NA	NA	TRBV27	TRBJ1-5	CASSLMDQGPQHF	TGTGCCAGCAGTTTAATGGACCAGGGGCCCCAGCATTTT
TRBD1	NA	TRBV28	TRBJ1-1	CASSLGDRGDTEAFF	TGTGCCAGCAGTTTAGGGGACAGGGGGGACACTGAAGCTTTCTTT
NA	NA	TRBV7-6	TRBJ1-2	CASSLFRYGYTF	TGTGCCAGCAGCTTATTCCGTTATGGCTACACCTTC
NA	NA	TRBV29-1	TRBJ2-3	CSVEGPGTDTQYF	TGCAGCGTTGAGGGGCCCGGCACAGATACGCAGTATTTT
NA	NA	TRBV12-3/TRBV12-4	TRBJ1-5	CASSRPSEQPQHF	TGTGCCAGCAGCCGGCCAAGCGAACAGCCCCAGCATTTT
NA	once	TRBV20-1	TRBJ2-2	CSAIQSSNTGELFF	TGCAGTGCTATCCAAAGCTCGAACACCGGGGAGCTGTTTTTT
NA	NA	TRBV12-3/TRBV12-4	TRBJ2-3	CASSPELDTQYF	TGTGCCAGCAGTCCCGAGTTGGATACGCAGTATTTT
TRBD2	NA	TRBV27	TRBJ2-5	CASSLSPSGGPETQYF	TGTGCCAGCAGTTTGTCGCCTAGCGGGGGCCCGGAGACCCAGTACTTC
NA	NA	TRBV2	TRBJ2-1	CASRVTAYNEQFF	TGTGCCAGCAGGGTCACAGCTTACAATGAGCAGTTCTTC
NA	NA	TRBV12-3/TRBV12-4	TRBJ1-1	CASSLGSHTEAFF	TGTGCCAGCAGTTTAGGGTCCCACACTGAAGCTTTCTTT
NA	few	TRBV9	TRBJ1-1	CASSPTMERYTEAFF	TGTGCCAGCAGCCCCACGATGGAACGCTACACTGAAGCTTTCTTT
NA	NA	TRBV13	TRBJ1-2	CASSFSLMHYGYTF	TGTGCCAGCAGCTTTTCACTTATGCACTATGGCTACACCTTC
NA	NA	TRBV30	TRBJ1-1	CAWSWGLEAFF	TGTGCCTGGAGTTGGGGCCTTGAAGCTTTCTTT
NA	NA	TRBV29-1	TRBJ1-1	CSVTRAGTRRGTEAFF	TGCAGCGTGACCAGGGCAGGGACCCGAAGGGGCACTGAAGCTTTCTTT
TRBD2	NA	TRBV29-1	TRBJ2-2	CSVLAGGTGELFF	TGCAGCGTTTTAGCGGGGGGGACCGGGGAGCTGTTTTTT
TRBD1	NA	TRBV11-2	TRBJ1-5	CASSPQGYNQPQHF	TGTGCCAGCAGCCCACAGGGGTACAATCAGCCCCAGCATTTT
NA	few	TRBV7-8	TRBJ1-4	CASSLATQRLNEKLFF	TGTGCCAGCAGCTTAGCGACACAGAGACTTAATGAAAAACTGTTTTTT
NA	NA	TRBV27	TRBJ1-2	CASSLNSFYGYTF	TGTGCCAGCAGTTTAAACAGCTTCTATGGCTACACCTTC
NA	NA	TRBV7-9	TRBJ1-1	CAIPGPEAFF	TGTGCCATCCCGGGCCCCGAAGCTTTCTTT
NA	NA	TRBV10-3	TRBJ2-1	CAISESGGKEQFF	TGTGCCATCAGTGAGTCAGGTGGGAAGGAGCAGTTCTTC
TRBD1	NA	TRBV12-3/TRBV12-4	TRBJ1-1	CASRRTGEAFF	TGTGCCAGCAGGCGGACAGGGGAAGCTTTCTTT
TRBD1	NA	TRBV6-1	TRBJ1-2	CASSPEGNRGGYTF	TGTGCCAGCAGTCCCGAAGGGAACAGGGGAGGCTACACCTTC
NA	few	TRBV27	TRBJ1-5	CASSFKEGPNQPQHF	TGTGCCAGCAGTTTCAAGGAGGGGCCCAATCAGCCCCAGCATTTT